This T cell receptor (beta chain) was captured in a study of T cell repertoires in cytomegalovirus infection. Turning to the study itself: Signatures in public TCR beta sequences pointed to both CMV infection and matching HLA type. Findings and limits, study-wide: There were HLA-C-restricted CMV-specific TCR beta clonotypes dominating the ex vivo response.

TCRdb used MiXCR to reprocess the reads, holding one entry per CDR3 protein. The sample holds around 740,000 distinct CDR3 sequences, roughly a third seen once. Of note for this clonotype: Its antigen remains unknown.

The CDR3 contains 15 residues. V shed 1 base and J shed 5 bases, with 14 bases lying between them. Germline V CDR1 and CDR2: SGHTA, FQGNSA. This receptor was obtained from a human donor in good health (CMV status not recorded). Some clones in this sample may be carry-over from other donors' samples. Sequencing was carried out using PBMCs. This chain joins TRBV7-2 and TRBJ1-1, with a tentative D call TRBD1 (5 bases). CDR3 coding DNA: TGTGCCAGCAGCTTAGAAGGACAACTAAGTACTGAAGCTTTCTTT. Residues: CASSLEGQLSTEAFF.